This record concerns one T cell receptor (beta chain) sequence. Trimming took 3 bases from V and 3 from J, leaving 8 bases between them. CDR3 length equals 13 residues. In germline, CDR1 is LNHDA, CDR2 SQIVND (reference sequence). The sample is drawn from a study of blood T cell repertoires in COVID-19. Participants' own reports of clinical history determined their cohort assignment. The data were produced by immunoSEQ multiplex PCR, yet TCRdb's version contains in-frame clones alone and is incomplete. The sample has roughly 300,000 clones; approximately 84% are singletons. The origin of this receptor is a woman younger than 30 who had recovered from COVID-19. Sequenced input: PBMCs or T cells enriched from blood (not recorded which). V and J are TRBV19 and TRBJ1-1; a weak D match, TRBD1 (5 bases). The CDR3 protein is CASSIRVDTEAFF. The CDR3 DNA reads TGTGCCAGTAGTATCAGGGTGGACACTGAAGCTTTCTTT.